The T cell receptor (beta chain) described here comes from a study of blood T cell repertoires in COVID-19. At the level of the study: COVID-19 samples, acute and convalescent, were from the United States, Italy and Spain.

Authors' analysis steps: For nucleated cells, counts were estimated from reference gene primer amplification. The protocol was immunoSEQ multiplex PCR, while the TCRdb copy is restricted to in-frame clones and leaves out a portion. Clonal size and the V and J genes are those of that table, whereas D and trimming came from the DNA. The sample carries 200,000 to 250,000 clones, about 87% recorded once. This TCR came from a woman aged 25-40 years who had recovered from COVID-19. Sequenced: PBMCs or T cells enriched from blood (not recorded which).

The CDR3 nucleotides are TGTGCCAGCTCACCCGTGGACAGGGGTTCACCCCTCCACTTT. This encodes CASSPVDRGSPLHF. The J gene is TRBJ1-6, the V gene TRBV18; 9 bases are a match to TRBD1. Germline lookup yields CDR1 KGHSH and CDR2 LQKENI. V lost 3 bases and J lost 9; bases outside the gene matches: 3. This CDR3 has 14 amino acids.